Listed here are 21 T cell receptor beta chains from one sample, sequenced in a study of shared clonotypes between healthy human individuals. CD45RO-negative cells were positively selected for CCR7, leaving out terminally differentiated effector memory CD45RA+ cells. The assay was immunoSEQ multiplex PCR, and TCRdb's table has in-frame clones only and misses some. This sample has some 2.1 million clones, with roughly 94% found just once. Sequenced input: naive CD8+ T cells sorted from blood. Source of these receptors: a man between 18 and 35 years old in good health.

Comment on this clone: Within the sample, other DNA sequences also encode this same CDR3. J is TRBJ2-1 and V is TRBV30; TRBD1 aligns across 10 bases. Germline V CDR1 and CDR2: GTSNPN, SVGIG (reference sequence). Losses at the gene ends were 2 bases for V and 5 bases for J; bases not matched to a gene: 3. The length of the CDR3 is 14 residues. As DNA, the CDR3 is TGTGCCTGGAGTCCGGGACAGGGGCACAATGAGCAGTTCTTC. This gives the protein CAWSPGQGHNEQFF.

The CDR3 bases are TGTGCCAGCAGCTTGGAACCGGGACAGGGAGGACATGGCTACACCTTC. Translation: CASSLEPGQGGHGYTF. The V and J genes are TRBV11-2 and TRBJ1-2; the match to TRBD1 covers 9 bases. Germline CDR1 reads SGHAT; CDR2 reads FQNNGV. Losses at the gene ends were 3 bases for V and 6 bases for J; bases not matched to a gene: 11. The CDR3 is made up of 16 amino acids.

This clone was seen more than once but under ten times. This rearrangement joins TRBV29-1 to TRBJ1-1, with a tentative D call TRBD1 (5 bases). The CDR3 covers 12 residues. The germline V gene encodes CDR1 SQVTM and CDR2 ANQGSEA. Trimming pared 8 bases from V and 1 base from J, leaving 11 bases between. CDR3 protein: CSLGGPNTEAFF. In DNA form, the CDR3 reads TGCAGCCTCGGGGGACCGAACACTGAAGCTTTCTTT.

On this clone: Other DNA sequences in this sample translate to the same CDR3. CDR3 sequence reads: CASSFLGNYNEQFF. The CDR3 nucleotides read TGTGCCAGCAGTTTTCTTGGGAACTACAATGAGCAGTTCTTC. The genes are TRBV27 and TRBJ2-1; no firm D call. There are 14 residues in the CDR3. Germline V gives CDR1 MNHEY, CDR2 SMNVEV (reference sequence). V lost 3 bases and J lost 3, with 9 bases in between.

The V and J genes are TRBV9 and TRBJ2-3; possibly TRBD2 for D (6 bases). Deletions cut 3 bases from V and 0 bases from J, with 20 bases between. CDR1 and CDR2 from the germline V gene are SGDLS and YYNGEE. The CDR3 contains 18 residues. The CDR3 sequence: CASSGPKGGSGSTDTQYF. In DNA, the CDR3 is TGTGCCAGCAGCGGTCCCAAGGGAGGAAGCGGTAGCACAGATACGCAGTATTTT.

A single count supports this clone. The identical CDR3 is also encoded by other nucleotide sequences in the sample. The V call is TRBV9, the J call TRBJ2-7, with D perhaps matching TRBD1 (5 bases). The CDR3 length is 14 residues. V lost 2 bases and J 2 bases, leaving 11 bases between the germline ends. CDR1 and CDR2 from the germline V gene are SGDLS and YYNGEE. This CDR3 reads CASSVGATAYEQYF. The CDR3 nucleotides are TGTGCCAGCAGCGTCGGTGCGACAGCCTACGAGCAGTACTTC.

The chain carries TRBV5-4 and TRBJ2-7, with D possibly matching TRBD1 (6 bases). Germline V gives CDR1 SGHNT, CDR2 YYREEE (reference sequence). The CDR3 length is 18 residues. The V end was cut by 1 base, the J end by 1 base, with 21 bases between. CDR3 amino acids: CASSLRVSVGRGSYEQYF. DNA for the CDR3: TGTGCCAGCAGCTTGAGGGTATCGGTGGGCAGGGGTTCCTACGAGCAGTACTTC.

As DNA, the CDR3 is TGTGCCAGCAGCTCAGAGCGGGGGGTTTGGGAAGAGACCCAGTACTTC. Translated: CASSSERGVWEETQYF. This chain connects TRBV5-4 to TRBJ2-5; TRBD2 matches at 9 bases. V lost 3 bases and J lost 3; bases outside the gene matches: 9. This CDR3 has 16 residues. From germline, CDR1 is SGHNT and CDR2 YYREEE (reference sequence). Complete variable domain (other parts from reference TRBV5-4 and TRBJ2-5): ETGVTQSPTHLIKTRGQQVTLRCSSQSGHNTVSWYQQALGQGPQFIFQYYREEENGRGNFPPRFSGLQFPNYSSELNVNALELDDSALYLCASSSERGVWEETQYFGPGTRLLVL.

V gene TRBV10-2 combines with J gene TRBJ2-2, with 7 nucleotides matching TRBD1. The CDR3 consists of 15 residues. Germline trimming cut 2 bases from V and 1 base from J; bases unmatched to any gene: 1. Per germline, CDR1 WSHSY and CDR2 SAAADI. The CDR3 region is CASSEGTVNTGELFF. CDR3 in DNA: TGCGCCAGCAGTGAGGGGACAGTGAACACCGGGGAGCTGTTTTTT.

The J gene is TRBJ1-2, the V gene TRBV7-9; a weak D match, TRBD1 (6 bases). Trimming pared 5 bases from V and 8 bases from J, leaving 21 bases between. Germline loops: CDR1 SEHNR, CDR2 FQNEAQ (reference sequence). The CDR3 spans 15 residues. Here the CDR3 reads CASSISGLTGDGYTF. CDR3 DNA: TGTGCCAGCAGCATTTCGGGATTGACAGGTGACGGCTACACCTTC. Full variable domain (missing parts from reference TRBV7-9 and TRBJ1-2): DTGVSQNPRHKITKRGQNVTFRCDPISEHNRLYWYRQTLGQGPEFLTYFQNEAQLEKSRLLSDRFSAERPKGSFSTLEIQRTEQGDSAMYLCASSISGLTGDGYTFGSGTRLTVV.

Turning to this clone: This sample includes further DNA sequences coding for the same CDR3. The chain couples TRBV9 to TRBJ1-1; D not resolved. Germline CDR1 is SGDLS and CDR2 is YYNGEE. V lost 0 bases and J lost 4, with 10 bases in between. The CDR3 length is 14 residues. This CDR3 is CASSVASGGTEAFF. CDR3 nucleotide sequence: TGTGCCAGCAGCGTAGCTTCGGGTGGCACTGAAGCTTTCTTT.

J is TRBJ1-6 and V is TRBV20-1; no clear D. The V gene's germline CDR1 is DFQATT and CDR2 SNEGSKA (reference sequence). The CDR3 covers 11 residues. The germline V and J ends were trimmed by 6 bases and 8 bases, with 8 bases remaining between them. The CDR3 DNA reads TGCAGTGCCCAGACGGATTCACCCCTCCACTTT. It codes for CSAQTDSPLHF.

V and J are TRBV5-1 and TRBJ1-5; 8 bases fit TRBD1. This CDR3 is built from 17 residues. V shed 7 bases, J shed 5 bases, and the junction held 17 bases outside the gene matches. The germline V gene has CDR1 SGHRS and CDR2 YFSETQ. The CDR3 spells CASAPGEAGGSYQPQHF. The CDR3 DNA sequence: TGCGCCAGCGCACCGGGGGAGGCAGGGGGCTCCTATCAGCCCCAGCATTTT.

V and J are TRBV7-8 and TRBJ2-5; D gene ambiguous. Per germline, CDR1 SGHVS and CDR2 FQNEAQ. CDR3 length: 14 residues. The V end was cut by 0 bases, the J end by 1 base, with 6 bases between. CDR3: CASSLAATQETQYF. Written as DNA, the CDR3 is TGTGCCAGCAGCTTAGCGGCTACCCAAGAGACCCAGTACTTC.

Comment on this clone: The junction shows a germline mismatch at one end, possibly a read error. V and J are TRBV7-6 and TRBJ2-1, with D tentatively TRBD2 (5 bases). The germline CDR1 and CDR2 sequences are SGHVS and FNYEAQ. This CDR3 spans 15 amino acids. The CDR3, as DNA: TGTGCCAGCAGCCTAGCTGGCGGATTCTACAATGAGCAGTTCTTC. Amino acid sequence: CASSLAGGFYNEQFF.

This clone was recorded once. This rearrangement joins TRBV27 to TRBJ1-5, with D possibly TRBD1 on 6 matching bases. Germline values: CDR1 MNHEY, CDR2 SMNVEV (reference sequence). The CDR3 is 18 amino acids. Trimming shortened V by 9 bases and J by 1 base, and 25 bases separated the two germline ends. CDR3 coding DNA: TGTGCCAGTAACAGTTTATCGCCTGGGGGGGCGAGCAATCAGCCCCAGCATTTT. Amino acid sequence: CASNSLSPGGASNQPQHF.

J is TRBJ1-2 and V is TRBV27, with 9 nucleotides matching TRBD1. The length of the CDR3 is 15 residues. Per the germline V gene, CDR1 is MNHEY and CDR2 is SMNVEV (reference sequence). With V trimmed by 5 bases and J by 5 bases, 9 bases remained unmatched. The CDR3 nucleotides are TGTGCCAGCAGTATAGGACAGGGGATTTTTTATGGCTACACCTTC. Protein product: CASSIGQGIFYGYTF.

This clone appeared once. The V call is TRBV5-4, the J call TRBJ2-7, with D possibly called TRBD1 or TRBD2 (6 bases each). The CDR3 spans 13 residues. From germline, CDR1 is SGHNT and CDR2 YYREEE (reference sequence). V lost 3 bases, J lost 3 bases, and 10 bases lay in between. The CDR3 loop is CASSSRGGYEQYF. DNA for the CDR3: TGTGCCAGCAGCTCCAGGGGAGGCTACGAGCAGTACTTC.

V usage is TRBV27 and J usage is TRBJ1-5; TRBD1 might be the D (6 bases). Germline V lookup: CDR1 MNHEY, CDR2 SMNVEV (reference sequence). The CDR3 is 12 residues long. Trimming shortened V by 10 bases and J by 4 bases, and 11 bases separated the two germline ends. The CDR3 reads CATSTGNQPQHF. The CDR3 region has the DNA TGTGCCACCTCGACAGGAAATCAGCCCCAGCATTTT.

DNA for the CDR3: TGCAGCGTTGAATGTGAACTAGCGGGAGGGGACGAGCAGTACTTC. Translated: CSVECELAGGDEQYF. V and J are TRBV29-1 and TRBJ2-7; 13 bases fit TRBD2. This CDR3 contains 15 residues. V shed 2 bases and J 5 bases; nucleotides not matched to a gene: 6. Per the germline V gene, CDR1 is SQVTM and CDR2 is ANQGSEA.

This chain uses TRBV5-6 with TRBJ1-6; 9 nucleotides align to TRBD1. The CDR3 loop spans 19 amino acids. CDR1 SGHDT and CDR2 YYEEEE come from the germline V gene. Trimming cost V 6 bases and J 0 bases; bases outside gene matches: 13. The DNA of the CDR3 is TGTGCCAGCACCACTACGGGACAGGGAAGAGGCTCCTATAATTCACCCCTCCACTTT. Its protein is CASTTTGQGRGSYNSPLHF.